The rows below give T cell receptor beta chains drawn from one sample of a study of neurological immune-mediated disorders. TCRdb recomputed calls from the 5' RACE reads with MiXCR, one row per CDR3 protein. The profile shows some 14,000 distinct CDR3 sequences, 10% of them singletons. Sequencing was carried out using PBMCs. Every receptor here comes from a woman in her thirties or forties in good health. CDR3s include the opening cysteine and the closing phenylalanine or tryptophan. D genes are given only for firm matches. Part of the rows lack a size; the others show once, few, many or a class for expanded clones.

v_call,d_call,j_call,clone_size,cdr3_aa,cdr3_nt
TRBV6-5,TRBD1,TRBJ1-1,many,CASGTQGREAFF,TGTGCCAGCGGAACACAGGGGCGAGAAGCTTTCTTT
TRBV6-5,TRBD1,TRBJ2-7,-,CASSTGTGGNEQYF,TGTGCCAGCAGTACCGGGACAGGGGGCAACGAGCAGTACTTC
TRBV20-1,-,TRBJ2-3,many,CSAYGAPGDTQYF,TGCAGTGCTTACGGGGCGCCTGGAGATACGCAGTATTTT
TRBV20-1,-,TRBJ1-2,many,CSARGTAYGYTF,TGCAGTGCTAGAGGGACAGCTTATGGCTACACCTTC
TRBV6-1,-,TRBJ2-2,many,CASSGTPPGNTGELFF,TGTGCCAGCAGCGGGACCCCACCGGGGAACACCGGGGAGCTGTTTTTT
TRBV4-1,-,TRBJ2-5,hyperexpanded,CASSQDPAAPGAETQYF,TGCGCCAGCAGCCAAGATCCCGCGGCCCCCGGGGCCGAGACCCAGTACTTC
TRBV4-1,TRBD1,TRBJ2-1,-,CASRLTGQRTYNEQFF,TGCGCCAGCAGACTAACGGGACAGAGAACCTACAATGAGCAGTTCTTC
TRBV25-1,-,TRBJ2-5,many,CASSEPSGAEETQYF,TGTGCCAGCAGTGAACCTTCTGGAGCAGAAGAGACCCAGTACTTC
TRBV11-3,-,TRBJ2-1,many,CASSPGDQRYNEQFF,TGTGCCAGCAGCCCAGGGGATCAGCGCTACAATGAGCAGTTCTTC
TRBV20-1,-,TRBJ2-7,many,CSARPDGRAYEQYF,TGCAGTGCTAGGCCAGACGGCCGGGCCTACGAGCAGTACTTC
TRBV20-1,-,TRBJ2-7,many,CPVYEQYF,TGCCCTGTCTACGAGCAGTACTTC
TRBV12-3/TRBV12-4,-,TRBJ1-2,many,CASSIPSSGYGYTF,TGTGCCAGCAGCATACCGAGTTCTGGCTATGGCTACACCTTC
TRBV14,-,TRBJ2-7,-,CASSQDLGSEQYF,TGTGCCAGCAGCCAAGATCTTGGGAGCGAGCAGTACTTC
TRBV5-1,TRBD2,TRBJ2-1,many,CASSLPGGRNEQFF,TGCGCCAGCAGCTTGCCAGGCGGGAGGAATGAGCAGTTCTTC
TRBV5-4,-,TRBJ2-6,once,CASSFEGYGANVLTF,TGTGCCAGCAGCTTCGAGGGGTACGGGGCCAACGTCCTGACTTTC
TRBV30,-,TRBJ1-3,many,CAWSVGHGNTIYF,TGTGCCTGGAGTGTGGGGCATGGAAACACCATATATTTT
TRBV5-1,TRBD1,TRBJ2-2,many,CASVRDRVNTGELFF,TGCGCCAGCGTCCGGGACAGGGTCAACACCGGGGAGCTGTTTTTT
TRBV6-2/TRBV6-3,TRBD1,TRBJ2-7,many,CASSDLKGANVYEQYF,TGTGCCAGCAGTGACTTGAAGGGGGCGAATGTGTACGAGCAGTACTTC
TRBV29-1,TRBD1,TRBJ2-1,few,CSGRTGGEQFF,TGCAGCGGTAGGACAGGGGGTGAGCAGTTCTTC
TRBV6-2/TRBV6-3,TRBD2,TRBJ2-7,-,CASSYGTSAYEQYF,TGTGCCAGCAGTTACGGGACTAGCGCCTACGAGCAGTACTTC
TRBV6-2/TRBV6-3,-,TRBJ2-1,few,CATSGTDYNEQFF,TGTGCCACCTCAGGGACGGACTACAATGAGCAGTTCTTC
TRBV9,TRBD2,TRBJ2-1,-,CASSVEAGGAYNEQFF,TGTGCCAGCAGCGTAGAAGCGGGAGGCGCCTACAATGAGCAGTTCTTC
TRBV12-3/TRBV12-4,-,TRBJ2-3,many,CASSFGGIRTDTQYF,TGTGCCAGCAGTTTCGGTGGTATCCGCACAGATACGCAGTATTTT
TRBV14,TRBD2,TRBJ2-1,many,CASSLVTSGVYNEQFF,TGTGCCAGCAGCCTTGTGACTAGCGGGGTCTACAATGAGCAGTTCTTC
TRBV5-1,-,TRBJ1-2,many,CASSQDSRRANYGYTF,TGCGCCAGCAGCCAGGACAGCCGGCGGGCTAACTATGGCTACACCTTC
TRBV7-8,-,TRBJ2-1,-,CASSLRLPYNEQFF,TGTGCCAGCAGCCTCAGACTGCCTTACAATGAGCAGTTCTTC
TRBV6-5,-,TRBJ1-5,-,CASSSGGGGGQPHHF,TGTGCCAGCAGTTCGGGGGGGGGCGGTGGGCAGCCCCATCATTTT
TRBV6-6,-,TRBJ2-5,many,CASSFVEETQYF,TGTGCCAGCAGTTTCGTAGAAGAGACCCAGTACTTC
TRBV20-1,-,TRBJ1-2,many,CSASLGALQNYGYTF,TGCAGTGCTAGTTTAGGAGCCCTCCAAAACTATGGCTACACCTTC
TRBV10-3,TRBD2,TRBJ2-7,many,CATNSGSSYEQYF,TGTGCCACCAATAGCGGGAGCTCCTACGAGCAGTACTTC
TRBV11-2,TRBD1,TRBJ1-1,many,CASSFGRGLGTEAFF,TGTGCCAGCAGCTTCGGCAGGGGGCTGGGCACTGAAGCTTTCTTT
TRBV28,-,TRBJ1-5,many,CATRQRNQPQHF,TGTGCCACCCGACAGCGCAATCAGCCCCAGCATTTT
TRBV20-1,-,TRBJ2-4,many,CSASSQTNIQYF,TGCAGTGCTAGTTCCCAGACAAACATTCAGTACTTC
TRBV6-5,-,TRBJ1-6,few,CASSYVLGAHSPLHF,TGTGCCAGCAGTTACGTCCTCGGGGCGCATTCACCCCTCCACTTT
TRBV3-1,-,TRBJ1-2,many,CASSREKLRGYTF,TGTGCCAGCAGCCGAGAGAAACTGAGAGGCTACACCTTC